In its sample, the clone carrying this T cell receptor (beta chain) was seen once. Its antigen is undetermined. Germline V CDR1 and CDR2: LGHNA, YNFKEQ. The CDR3 is 19 amino acids. V trimming: 4 bases; J trimming: 2 bases; junction bases outside the gene matches: 17. Sequencing was performed with immunoSEQ multiplex PCR; in TCRdb, only in-frame clones are kept and a portion is missing. The sample consists of 65,000 to 75,000 clones, around four fifths of them appearing once. The data derive from a study of T cell responses to AZD1222 COVID-19 vaccine. Overall study context: Pooling was applied to second doses at about 4 or about 12 weeks. Study outcomes and limitations: Dominant at 160-218 and 743-854, vaccine-associated CD4 TCRs also spanned spike. Variant regions that are unmutated are reportedly the target of nearly half of spike-specific TCRs. White British donors predominated, females outnumbered males, and clonal diversity was possibly underestimated.

The TCR was taken from an adult in good health. The source was peripheral blood, collected on day 0 of AZD1222 vaccination. V gene TRBV4-2 combines with J gene TRBJ1-3; 7 nucleotides match TRBD1. CDR3 coding DNA: TGTGCCAGCAGCCCAGGACAGGCGGGTCGAGGTTGGCCTGGAAACACCATATATTTT. Protein product: CASSPGQAGRGWPGNTIYF.